The rows below give T cell receptor beta chains drawn from one sample of a study of identical twins. TCRdb analysed the 5' RACE reads with MiXCR anew, one entry per CDR3 protein. The top ten clones hold around 0.9% of a sample with about 520,000 distinct CDR3 sequences, roughly 21% of them seen once. The sample also formed part of further work on T cells expressing NK-cell markers.

The sequenced material came from CD4+ T cells sorted from blood. All receptors come from a woman in her late teens or twenties in good health. CDR3s include the opening cysteine and the closing phenylalanine or tryptophan. The order of the fields is V gene, D gene, CDR3 length, J gene, clone size, CDR3 DNA, CDR3 protein. The D gene is left open where the match is weak. Clone size, where shown, is once, few, many, or a class for clones that have expanded.

>TRBV10-3|-|14|TRBJ1-2|few
TGTGCCATCAGTGAAGGGGAGCTGGTCTATGGCTACACCTTC
CAISEGELVYGYTF
>TRBV10-3|-|12|TRBJ2-3|-
TGTGCCATCAGTCCAGAGGAAGATACGCAGTATTTT
CAISPEEDTQYF
>TRBV20-1|-|16|TRBJ1-2|-
TGCAGTTTATTGGGAACTCTGGGGTCGCCTAACTATGGCTACACCTTC
CSLLGTLGSPNYGYTF
>TRBV18|-|16|TRBJ1-2|few
TGTGCCAGCTCACCGGACGGCCTGAGGTCTAACTATGGCTACACCTTC
CASSPDGLRSNYGYTF
>TRBV20-1|-|13|TRBJ2-7|-
TGCAGCGCAACTACGGGGCTTTTCTACGAGCAGTACTTC
CSATTGLFYEQYF
>TRBV15|TRBD2|17|TRBJ2-7|once
TGTGCCACCAGCCTCGGGACTAGCGGGAGGAGAAGCGACGAGCAGTACTTC
CATSLGTSGRRSDEQYF
>TRBV27|TRBD1|14|TRBJ2-6|-
TGTGCCAGCAGACAGGGGGCTGGGGCCAACGTCCTGACTTTC
CASRQGAGANVLTF
>TRBV29-1|-|15|TRBJ2-2|many
TGCAGCGTTGAGACACCCCCTTTTGGAACCGGGGAGCTGTTTTTT
CSVETPPFGTGELFF
>TRBV20-1|TRBD1|13|TRBJ1-2|-
TGCAGTGCTCAACGGGGACAGGGGGTTGGCTACACCTTC
CSAQRGQGVGYTF
>TRBV20-1|-|16|TRBJ2-1|-
TGCAGTGCTAGACACTATATACTAGCACCGTCTGGTGAGCAGTTCTTC
CSARHYILAPSGEQFF
>TRBV7-8|TRBD2|16|TRBJ2-1|-
TGTGCCAGCAGCGTTTTGGCTGCGGGGGGTTACAATGAGCAGTTCTTC
CASSVLAAGGYNEQFF
>TRBV5-1|-|16|TRBJ2-3|-
TGCGCCAGCAGCTTGGCCGGCAGGGTAGATTCAGATACGCAGTATTTT
CASSLAGRVDSDTQYF
>TRBV7-9|TRBD2|16|TRBJ2-2|-
TGTGCCAGCAGCCAGGGACTAGCGGGACGGACCGGGGAGCTGTTTTTT
CASSQGLAGRTGELFF
>TRBV7-2|TRBD2|16|TRBJ2-3|-
TGTGCCAGCAGCCCGAATCTAGCGGGAGCAACAGATACGCAGTATTTT
CASSPNLAGATDTQYF
>TRBV12-3/TRBV12-4|-|15|TRBJ1-6|few
TGTGCCAGCAGTTTAGGGGGTGGACGCAATTCACCCCTCCACTTT
CASSLGGGRNSPLHF